Following are 5 T cell receptor beta chains from one sample sequenced in a study of cytomegalovirus exposure and HLA in healthy donors (dated by TCRdb to about 2017). Libraries came from the immunoSEQ multiplex PCR assay. A mixture of 60 forward primers for TCR Vbeta segments and 13 reverse primers for TCR Jbeta segments was used in the multiplex PCR. Drawn from immuneACCESS, this table holds only the in-frame rearrangements with V and J called that TCRdb kept. Clones are partly lost; checked studies trace under half to an unresolved V gene and leave the rest unexplained. Recorded for this sample are 75,000 to 90,000 clones; 78% of them occurred a single time. The ten largest clones take up 4.5% to 7% of the sample. Input material: PBMCs. The receptor set was obtained from a male donor in good health and CMV-seropositive.

The rearrangement uses TRBV5-4 and TRBJ1-3, with a possible D match to TRBD1 (5 bases). This CDR3 is 15 amino acids long. Germline V gene lookup returns CDR1 SGHNT and CDR2 YYREEE (reference sequence). Trimming took off 6 bases at V and 3 bases at J, with 16 bases between the two ends. For the CDR3, the DNA is TGTGCCAGCACAGGGATAGGGATCAATGGAAACACCATATATTTT. Its protein product is CASTGIGINGNTIYF. Looking up the rest from reference TRBV5-4 and TRBJ1-3 gives the full variable domain: ETGVTQSPTHLIKTRGQQVTLRCSSQSGHNTVSWYQQALGQGPQFIFQYYREEENGRGNFPPRFSGLQFPNYSSELNVNALELDDSALYLCASTGIGINGNTIYFGEGSWLTVV.

The chain links TRBV28 to TRBJ2-1; 11 bases fit TRBD1. The trim removed 2 bases at V and 2 bases at J, leaving 2 bases unmatched. CDR1 and CDR2 from the germline V gene are MDHEN and SYDVKM. The CDR3 has 16 amino acids. The CDR3 DNA reads TGTGCCAGCAGTTTAAGGACAGGGGGCACCTACAATGAGCAGTTCTTC. Translation: CASSLRTGGTYNEQFF.

The chain has TRBV6-5 and TRBJ2-1, with TRBD1 matching 11 bases. V trimming: 6 bases; J trimming: 8 bases; junction bases outside the gene matches: 6. CDR3 length: 14 residues. From germline, CDR1 is MNHEY and CDR2 SVGAGI. The CDR3, as DNA: TGTGCCAGCAGGTGGACAGGGGGCTATTATGAGCAGTTCTTC. Translation: CASRWTGGYYEQFF.

This clone has a single count. This chain uses TRBV7-3 with TRBJ1-6, with 8 positions matching TRBD1. CDR1 is SGHTA, CDR2 FQGTGA, per germline. The CDR3 runs to 14 residues. The trim removed 5 bases at V and 9 bases at J, leaving 6 bases unmatched. The CDR3 loop reads CASSRQGLGSPLHF. CDR3 nucleotides: TGTGCCAGCAGCCGACAGGGGTTAGGTTCACCCCTCCACTTT. Combining the CDR3 with reference TRBV7-3 and TRBJ1-6 gives the whole variable domain GAGVSQTPSNKVTEKGKYVELRCDPISGHTALYWYRQSLGQGPEFLIYFQGTGAADDSGLPNDRFFAVRPEGSVSTLKIQRTERGDSAVYLCASSRQGLGSPLHFGNGTRLTVT.

This sequence joins TRBV6-6 and TRBJ2-5; possibly TRBD1 for D (6 bases). Germline V gene sequence: CDR1 MNHNY, CDR2 SVGAGI (reference sequence). The CDR3 sequence is 14 residues long. With 2 bases removed from V and 1 base from J, the gap between germline ends came to 8 bases. In nucleotides, the CDR3 is TGTGCCAGCAGTTACGGACAGTTCCAAGAGACCCAGTACTTC. This translates into CASSYGQFQETQYF.